This passage covers 19 T cell receptor beta chains from one sample sequenced in a study of cytomegalovirus exposure and HLA in healthy donors. Primers for the PCR totalled 60 Vbeta and 13 Jbeta. Method: immunoSEQ multiplex PCR; TCRdb's copy keeps in-frame clones and lacks some. The sample lists some 130,000 clones, around three quarters occurring once. The specimen was PBMCs. These receptors were taken from a man aged 40-55 years in good health and CMV-seronegative.

The genes are TRBV19 and TRBJ1-5; D remains unclear. Germline V gene sequence: CDR1 LNHDA, CDR2 SQIVND (reference sequence). V lost 6 bases and J 6 bases, leaving 21 bases between the germline ends. The CDR3 sequence is 16 residues long. Here the CDR3 DNA reads TGTGCCAGTAGGGCTGCGGAACGACGACTCGTTCAGCCCCAGCATTTT. Its protein is CASRAAERRLVQPQHF.

The chain recombines TRBV30 with TRBJ2-5, with a weak D call TRBD2 (6 bases). Germline V gene sequence: CDR1 GTSNPN, CDR2 SVGIG (reference sequence). V was clipped by 3 bases and J by 0 bases, with 20 bases between them. The CDR3 covers 17 residues. CDR3 sequence: CAWRNQRASVYQETQYF. The DNA of the CDR3 is TGTGCCTGGAGAAACCAGCGGGCTAGCGTCTACCAAGAGACCCAGTACTTC.

This chain joins TRBV6-5 and TRBJ1-5; D gene uncertain. V was cut by 10 bases and J by 8 bases, with 9 bases left in between. This CDR3 is 10 amino acids long. Germline V gene data show CDR1 as MNHEY and CDR2 as SVGAGI. CDR3 in DNA: TGTGCCACGGGTGACGAGCCCCAGCATTTT. It specifies CATGDEPQHF.

CDR3 coding DNA: TGCACCAGCAGCCAAGATCGGAGAGGAGGGACCCAGTACTTC. As protein: CTSSQDRRGGTQYF. The chain recombines TRBV1 with TRBJ2-5; the table's D call, TRBD2, was not checked against the DNA. TRBV1 is listed as a pseudogene. The CDR3 consists of 14 residues.

The J gene is TRBJ2-7, the V gene TRBV13, with TRBD2 matching over 11 bases. Per the germline V gene, CDR1 is PRHDT and CDR2 is FYEKMQ (reference sequence). The J segment lost 1 base and the V segment lost 0 bases, leaving 2 bases of the junction unmatched. This CDR3 is 16 amino acids long. DNA of the CDR3: TGTGCCAGCAGCTTAGGGGGGACTAGCGGTTCCTACGAGCAGTACTTC. This sequence encodes CASSLGGTSGSYEQYF. Looking up the rest from reference TRBV13 and TRBJ2-7 gives the full variable domain: AAGVIQSPRHLIKEKRETATLKCYPIPRHDTVYWYQQGPGQDPQFLISFYEKMQSDKGSIPDRFSAQQFSDYHSELNMSSLELGDSALYFCASSLGGTSGSYEQYFGPGTRLTVT.

This clone was picked up a small number of times. This chain uses TRBV10-1 with TRBJ1-1, with 7 bases matching TRBD1. The V and J ends lost 6 bases and 5 bases, in that order; junction bases with no gene match: 18. Germline-derived CDR1 and CDR2 are WNHNN and SYGVQD (reference sequence). CDR3 length: 17 amino acids. CDR3 residues: CASSDLFKEGARTEAFF. The DNA for the CDR3 is TGCGCCAGCAGCGATCTATTTAAGGAGGGGGCGCGAACTGAAGCTTTCTTT.

The rearrangement uses TRBV6-4 and TRBJ2-1; 12 nucleotides line up with TRBD2. The CDR3 is 15 amino acids. With V trimmed by 3 bases and J by 3 bases, 0 bases remained unmatched. The germline gives CDR1 MRHNA, CDR2 SNTAGT. CDR3 protein: CASSETSGSYNEQFF. The CDR3 coding sequence is TGTGCCAGCAGTGAGACTAGCGGGAGCTACAATGAGCAGTTCTTC.

The rearrangement joins TRBV2 to TRBJ2-1; TRBD2 agrees at 11 bases. With 3 bases clipped from V and 4 bases from J, the junction kept 2 bases outside the gene matches. From germline, CDR1 is SNHLY and CDR2 FYNNEI. The CDR3 length is 15 residues. The CDR3: CASSEGLADYNEQFF. For the CDR3, the DNA is TGTGCCAGCAGTGAGGGACTAGCGGATTACAATGAGCAGTTCTTC.

This chain uses TRBV7-2 with TRBJ2-7; the D gene is possibly TRBD1 (5 bases). From germline, CDR1 is SGHTA and CDR2 FQGNSA. Trimming stripped 3 bases from V and 0 bases from J, with 9 bases between. The CDR3 has 14 residues. The CDR3 protein is CASSFYQGSYEQYF. CDR3 in DNA: TGTGCCAGCAGCTTTTACCAGGGCTCCTACGAGCAGTACTTC.

This clone has just one count. The chain has TRBV10-3 and TRBJ1-1; D is possibly TRBD1 (6 bases). V gave up 7 bases and J gave up 1 base, with 13 bases separating them. The CDR3 is made up of 14 amino acids. Germline CDR1 is ENHRY and CDR2 is SYGVKD. CDR3 sequence: CAIKSGASNTEAFF. The CDR3 coding sequence is TGTGCCATCAAGTCAGGGGCGTCGAACACTGAAGCTTTCTTT.

The V and J genes are TRBV28 and TRBJ1-5; D is unresolved. There are 11 residues in the CDR3. V was trimmed by 5 bases and J by 9 bases, leaving 8 bases between them. Germline loops: CDR1 MDHEN, CDR2 SYDVKM. The CDR3 region is CASSHSPPQHF. In DNA form, the CDR3 reads TGTGCCAGCAGTCATTCCCCGCCCCAGCATTTT.

This clone has more than one count but fewer than ten. The J gene is TRBJ1-2, the V gene TRBV5-4, with no clear D. Per germline, CDR1 SGHNT and CDR2 YYREEE (reference sequence). The CDR3 totals 13 residues. Trimming took off 0 bases at V and 6 bases at J, with 9 bases between the two ends. CDR3 protein: CASSLELSDGYTF. The CDR3 DNA reads TGTGCCAGCAGCTTGGAACTCTCGGATGGCTACACCTTC.

V gene TRBV6-5 combines with J gene TRBJ1-5; D is unclear. This CDR3 is built from 13 residues. V was pared by 0 bases and J by 4 bases, with 4 bases between. Germline V CDR1 and CDR2: MNHEY, SVGAGI. The CDR3 sequence is CASSYSVNQPQHF. The CDR3 region has the DNA TGTGCCAGCAGTTACTCCGTAAATCAGCCCCAGCATTTT.

J is TRBJ2-1 and V is TRBV7-6; TRBD2 might be the D (5 bases). This CDR3 is 14 amino acids long. Trimming left V 5 bases short and J 9 bases short, with 17 bases between. The germline V gene has CDR1 SGHVS and CDR2 FNYEAQ. CDR3 nucleotide sequence: TGTGCCAGCAGCGATAGGGCGGATCGGGGTGAGCAGTTCTTC. This encodes CASSDRADRGEQFF.

This rearrangement joins TRBV9 to TRBJ2-7; TRBD1 matches 8 bases. Per germline, CDR1 SGDLS and CDR2 YYNGEE. V trimming: 3 bases; J trimming: 2 bases; junction bases outside the gene matches: 7. CDR3 length: 15 residues. The CDR3 protein is CASSAATGATYEQYF. The DNA for the CDR3 is TGTGCCAGCAGCGCCGCGACAGGGGCGACCTACGAGCAGTACTTC. Variable domain in full (rest from reference TRBV9 and TRBJ2-7): DSGVTQTPKHLITATGQRVTLRCSPRSGDLSVYWYQQSLDQGLQFLIQYYNGEERAKGNILERFSAQQFPDLHSELNLSSLELGDSALYFCASSAATGATYEQYFGPGTRLTVT.

This chain links TRBV2 with TRBJ2-3; the D gene is possibly TRBD2 (6 bases). CDR3 length: 14 amino acids. The germline V and J ends were trimmed by 6 bases and 1 base, with 11 bases remaining between them. In germline, CDR1 is SNHLY, CDR2 FYNNEI. CDR3 DNA: TGTGCCAGCAGGTTGGGCGGGGGCACAGATACGCAGTATTTT. Translating gives CASRLGGGTDTQYF.

The chain carries TRBV7-3 and TRBJ2-7, with TRBD2 identical over 14 bases. The CDR3 runs to 16 residues. Looked up from germline, CDR1 is SGHTA and CDR2 is FQGTGA. Trimming cost V 1 base and J 6 bases; bases outside gene matches: 5. For the CDR3, the DNA is TGTGCCAGCAGCTTAATTGGACTAGCGGGAGGAAGCGAGCAGTACTTC. It translates to CASSLIGLAGGSEQYF.

The chain has TRBV7-2 and TRBJ2-7; 7 nucleotides line up with TRBD1. The V gene end was trimmed by 1 base and the J gene end by 4 bases; junction bases not matched to a gene: 1. CDR3 length: 13 residues. From germline, CDR1 is SGHTA and CDR2 FQGNSA. As DNA, the CDR3 is TGTGCCAGCAGCTTAGACAGGGGATACGAGCAGTACTTC. It yields the protein CASSLDRGYEQYF.

This chain joins TRBV5-6 and TRBJ2-1; TRBD2 aligns across 7 bases. This CDR3 is built from 15 residues. J was trimmed by 8 bases and V by 0 bases; bases with no gene match: 8. CDR1 is SGHDT, CDR2 YYEEEE, per germline. The CDR3 is CASSLAQSGLDEQFF. In nucleotides, the CDR3 is TGTGCCAGCAGCTTGGCGCAGAGCGGACTAGATGAGCAGTTCTTC. Supplemented by reference TRBV5-6 and TRBJ2-1, the full variable domain reads DAGVTQSPTHLIKTRGQQVTLRCSPKSGHDTVSWYQQALGQGPQFIFQYYEEEERQRGNFPDRFSGHQFPNYSSELNVNALLLGDSALYLCASSLAQSGLDEQFFGPGTRLTVL.